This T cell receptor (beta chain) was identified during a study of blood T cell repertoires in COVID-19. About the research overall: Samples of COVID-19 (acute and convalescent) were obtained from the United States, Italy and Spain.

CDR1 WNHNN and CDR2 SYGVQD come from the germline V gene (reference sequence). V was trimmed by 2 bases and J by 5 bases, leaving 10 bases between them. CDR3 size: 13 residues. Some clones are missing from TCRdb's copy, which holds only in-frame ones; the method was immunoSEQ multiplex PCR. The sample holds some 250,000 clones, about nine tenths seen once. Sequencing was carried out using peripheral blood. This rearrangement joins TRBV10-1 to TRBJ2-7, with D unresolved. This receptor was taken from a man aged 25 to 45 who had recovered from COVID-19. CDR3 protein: CASSEAVGHEQYF. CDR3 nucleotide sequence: TGCGCCAGCAGTGAGGCGGTAGGCCACGAGCAGTACTTC.